This entry lists 23 T cell receptor beta chains sequenced from one sample in a study of blood T cell repertoires in COVID-19. Profiled with immunoSEQ multiplex PCR; TCRdb holds only in-frame clones, not every one. The sample gives 200,000 to 300,000 clones, approximately 90% of which show up once; about 4% is in the top ten. Sequencing input: peripheral blood. The source of these receptors is a man aged 60-69 years who had recovered from COVID-19.

The V and J genes are TRBV7-2 and TRBJ1-5; D is possibly TRBD1 (6 bases). This CDR3 has 15 amino acids. The germline gives CDR1 SGHTA, CDR2 FQGNSA. V lost 1 base and J 6 bases, leaving 13 bases between the germline ends. As DNA, the CDR3 is TGTGCCAGCAGCTTAGATGGGGGCTTGGGTCAGCCCCAGCATTTT. Amino acid sequence: CASSLDGGLGQPQHF.

This clone was seen just once. Here the CDR3 reads CASSLGQGGGETQYF. The CDR3 DNA reads TGTGCCAGCAGCTTAGGACAGGGCGGAGGAGAGACCCAGTACTTC. The V gene is TRBV7-9, the J gene TRBJ2-5; 7 bases are a match to TRBD1. CDR1 and CDR2 from the germline V gene are SEHNR and FQNEAQ (reference sequence). After removal of 1 base from V and 4 bases from J, the junction contained 6 bases not matched to a gene. This CDR3 comprises 15 residues.

This clone was detected only a few times. V usage is TRBV4-2 and J usage is TRBJ2-1; a weak D match, TRBD2 (5 bases). Trimming removed 0 bases at V and 7 bases at J, with 13 bases between. Germline V gene sequence: CDR1 LGHNA, CDR2 YNFKEQ. The CDR3 contains 15 residues. The CDR3 DNA sequence: TGTGCCAGCAGCCAAGATTTTTCGGGGTTTAATGAGCAGTTCTTC. Translating gives CASSQDFSGFNEQFF.

V is TRBV2 and J is TRBJ2-7; 8 nucleotides line up with TRBD1. The CDR3 spans 13 residues. The V gene's germline CDR1 is SNHLY and CDR2 FYNNEI. Unmatched junction bases numbered 4, after V lost 6 bases and J lost 3 bases. The CDR3 bases are TGTGCCAGCAGAGGACAGGGAGGCTACGAGCAGTACTTC. Translation gives CASRGQGGYEQYF.

This sequence joins TRBV12-3 or TRBV12-4 and TRBJ1-5, with TRBD1 identical over 9 bases. The CDR3 runs 13 residues. The trim removed 5 bases at V and 6 bases at J, leaving 2 bases unmatched. CDR3 sequence: CASSGTGIQPQHF. The CDR3 DNA is TGTGCCAGCAGTGGGACAGGGATTCAGCCCCAGCATTTT.

The chain couples TRBV5-4 to TRBJ1-1; perhaps TRBD1 as D (6 bases). Germline CDR1 is SGHNT and CDR2 is YYREEE (reference sequence). This CDR3 region has 15 residues. V was clipped by 6 bases and J by 0 bases, with 15 bases between them. The CDR3 DNA reads as TGTGCCAGCACCGGCCAGGGGCCGGTGAACACTGAAGCTTTCTTT. The encoded protein is CASTGQGPVNTEAFF.

The sample holds a few counts of this clone. The chain employs TRBV12-5 and TRBJ1-5; TRBD1 agrees at 8 bases. After removal of 6 bases from V and 2 bases from J, the junction contained 3 bases not matched to a gene. Germline V gene lookup returns CDR1 LGHNT and CDR2 FRNRAP. The CDR3 contains 14 residues. In DNA, the CDR3 is TGTGCTAGTGGGATGACAGGGGGCAATCAGCCCCAGCATTTT. Translation gives CASGMTGGNQPQHF. Combining the CDR3 with reference TRBV12-5 and TRBJ1-5 gives the whole variable domain DARVTQTPRHKVTEMGQEVTMRCQPILGHNTVFWYRQTMMQGLELLAYFRNRAPLDDSGMPKDRFSAEMPDATLATLKIQPSEPRDSAVYFCASGMTGGNQPQHFGDGTRLSIL.

This clone was counted only a few times. The rearrangement uses TRBV9 and TRBJ1-1; tentatively, D is TRBD1 (5 bases). The V end lost 4 bases, the J end lost 1 base, and 14 bases lay between the germline ends. The CDR3 consists of 15 residues. Germline-derived CDR1 and CDR2 are SGDLS and YYNGEE. The CDR3 sequence is CASSTEGRPNTEAFF. CDR3 nucleotides: TGTGCCAGCAGCACGGAGGGACGGCCGAACACTGAAGCTTTCTTT. Full variable domain (remainder filled in from reference TRBV9 and TRBJ1-1): DSGVTQTPKHLITATGQRVTLRCSPRSGDLSVYWYQQSLDQGLQFLIQYYNGEERAKGNILERFSAQQFPDLHSELNLSSLELGDSALYFCASSTEGRPNTEAFFGQGTRLTVV.

V usage is TRBV5-1 and J usage is TRBJ1-1; 7 bases match TRBD1. With 4 bases clipped from V and 1 base from J, the junction kept 4 bases outside the gene matches. CDR3 length equals 14 residues. Germline CDR1 and CDR2: SGHRS and YFSETQ. CDR3 nucleotides: TGCGCCAGCAGCGCGGGACAGCAGAACACTGAAGCTTTCTTT. It specifies CASSAGQQNTEAFF.

The V and J genes are TRBV15 and TRBJ2-5; 7 nucleotides match TRBD2. The CDR3 is made up of 13 amino acids. Germline loops: CDR1 LNHNV, CDR2 YYDKDF (reference sequence). J lost 9 bases, V lost 3 bases, and 7 bases had no gene match. Here the CDR3 reads CATSSQRGASQYF. The CDR3 DNA sequence: TGTGCCACCAGCAGCCAGCGGGGAGCTTCCCAGTACTTC.

The CDR3 sequence: CASSVRAGTNTGELFF. The CDR3 bases are TGTGCCAGCAGCGTTAGGGCGGGGACGAACACCGGGGAGCTGTTTTTT. V gene TRBV9 combines with J gene TRBJ2-2, with D perhaps matching TRBD2 (6 bases). Germline V CDR1 and CDR2: SGDLS, YYNGEE. The CDR3 is 16 amino acids. The V and J ends lost 2 bases and 0 bases respectively, with 11 bases between them. The full variable domain, in which reference TRBV9 and TRBJ2-2 provide the parts outside the CDR3, is DSGVTQTPKHLITATGQRVTLRCSPRSGDLSVYWYQQSLDQGLQFLIQYYNGEERAKGNILERFSAQQFPDLHSELNLSSLELGDSALYFCASSVRAGTNTGELFFGEGSRLTVL.

This chain connects TRBV19 to TRBJ1-5, with D tentatively TRBD1 (5 bases). Trimming removed 1 base at V and 2 bases at J, with 15 bases between. The CDR3 consists of 17 residues. Germline V gene lookup returns CDR1 LNHDA and CDR2 SQIVND (reference sequence). In DNA, the CDR3 is TGTGCCAGTAGTATAGGGAGAAGGGGTGATGGCAATCAGCCCCAGCATTTT. Its translation is CASSIGRRGDGNQPQHF. Based on the CDR3 plus reference TRBV19 and TRBJ1-5, the full variable domain is DGGITQSPKYLFRKEGQNVTLSCEQNLNHDAMYWYRQDPGQGLRLIYYSQIVNDFQKGDIAEGYSVSREKKESFPLTVTSAQKNPTAFYLCASSIGRRGDGNQPQHFGDGTRLSIL.

This clone was found once. V and J are TRBV4-2 and TRBJ1-2; D is undetermined. The V gene lost 5 bases and the J gene lost 9 bases, with 13 bases spanning the gap. Germline-derived CDR1 and CDR2 are LGHNA and YNFKEQ. CDR3 length equals 12 residues. The CDR3 is CASSDVEGSYTF. In DNA form, the CDR3 reads TGTGCCAGCAGCGATGTAGAGGGCAGCTACACCTTC.

The rearrangement joins TRBV4-1 to TRBJ2-7; 7 nucleotides align to TRBD2. This CDR3 comprises 16 residues. The V gene end was trimmed by 2 bases and the J gene end by 1 base; junction bases not matched to a gene: 8. CDR1 is MGHRA, CDR2 YSYEKL, per germline. The CDR3 DNA follows: TGCGCCAGCAGCCAACCCTCTGGGGGGGTTTCCTACGAGCAGTACTTC. This gives the protein CASSQPSGGVSYEQYF.

The chain carries TRBV6-5 and TRBJ2-1, with 8 bases aligning to TRBD1. Unmatched junction bases numbered 4, after V lost 6 bases and J lost 6 bases. Germline V gene lookup returns CDR1 MNHEY and CDR2 SVGAGI. The CDR3 totals 13 residues. For the CDR3, the DNA is TGTGCCAGCAGGCGGACAGGGTCCAATGAGCAGTTCTTC. This encodes CASRRTGSNEQFF.

Only one count was recorded for this clone. V and J are TRBV19 and TRBJ2-5, with 9 nucleotides matching TRBD1. CDR1 and CDR2 (germline): LNHDA, SQIVND (reference sequence). Losses at the gene ends were 7 bases for V and 3 bases for J; bases not matched to a gene: 15. This CDR3 is 17 amino acids long. The CDR3 loop reads CASTFWGGTGKKETQYF. The CDR3 region has the DNA TGTGCCAGTACGTTCTGGGGGGGGACAGGGAAAAAAGAGACCCAGTACTTC.

A single count supports this clone. The rearrangement links TRBV5-1 to TRBJ2-2; D not certain. Trimming shortened V by 7 bases and J by 4 bases, and 23 bases separated the two germline ends. Germline loops: CDR1 SGHRS, CDR2 YFSETQ. The CDR3 length is 17 residues. The CDR3 DNA reads TGCGCCAGCGCTCTCGTCCCTGGCGGAGCCGTCACCGGGGAGCTGTTTTTT. Translating gives CASALVPGGAVTGELFF.

V usage is TRBV10-3 and J usage is TRBJ2-1; 9 positions match TRBD2. With V trimmed by 6 bases and J by 1 base, 4 bases remained unmatched. The CDR3 spans 15 residues. Germline V lookup: CDR1 ENHRY, CDR2 SYGVKD. The CDR3 loop reads CAIRQTSGSYNEQFF. For the CDR3, the DNA is TGTGCCATCAGGCAGACTAGCGGATCCTACAATGAGCAGTTCTTC.

The rearrangement links TRBV18 to TRBJ1-2, with D tentatively TRBD1 (5 bases). Germline CDR1 and CDR2: KGHSH and LQKENI. This CDR3 has 15 amino acids. V was pared by 3 bases and J by 3 bases, with 14 bases between. CDR3 bases: TGTGCCAGCTCACCTGGGGCCGAAGGGTACTATGGCTACACCTTC. Translated: CASSPGAEGYYGYTF. Using reference TRBV18 and TRBJ1-2 for the parts outside the CDR3, the full variable domain is NAGVMQNPRHLVRRRGQEARLRCSPMKGHSHVYWYRQLPEEGLKFMVYLQKENIIDESGMPKERFSAEFPKEGPSILRIQQVVRGDSAAYFCASSPGAEGYYGYTFGSGTRLTVV.

This sequence joins TRBV7-2 and TRBJ2-5; D call uncertain. This CDR3 is built from 12 residues. V was shortened by 1 base and J by 5 bases, with 5 bases between the two germline ends. Germline V lookup: CDR1 SGHTA, CDR2 FQGNSA. CDR3 loop: CASSLGVETQYF. CDR3 in DNA: TGTGCCAGCAGCTTAGGAGTTGAGACCCAGTACTTC.

The rearrangement joins TRBV28 to TRBJ1-5, with D maybe TRBD1 (5 bases). V was trimmed by 8 bases and J by 0 bases, leaving 11 bases between them. The CDR3 length is 14 residues. Germline CDR1 reads MDHEN; CDR2 reads SYDVKM. This CDR3 is CASRLTGSNQPQHF. DNA of the CDR3: TGTGCCAGCCGTCTTACAGGTAGCAATCAGCCCCAGCATTTT.

The J gene is TRBJ1-6, the V gene TRBV7-9; maybe TRBD1 (6 bases). CDR1 SEHNR and CDR2 FQNEAQ come from the germline V gene (reference sequence). Trimming shortened V by 2 bases and J by 14 bases, and 19 bases separated the two germline ends. The CDR3 consists of 15 residues. CDR3: CASSLPTGAGITLHF. In nucleotides, the CDR3 is TGTGCCAGCAGCTTACCGACAGGTGCTGGAATAACCCTCCACTTT.

This chain links TRBV29-1 with TRBJ1-1; a weak D match, TRBD1 (5 bases). The ends were cut back, 3 bases at V and 4 bases at J, with 12 bases in the middle. Per germline, CDR1 SQVTM and CDR2 ANQGSEA. CDR3 length: 13 amino acids. This CDR3 is CSVDGALGTEAFF. The CDR3 nucleotides read TGCAGCGTTGATGGGGCCCTTGGCACTGAAGCTTTCTTT.